The TCR beta chain described here comes from a study of blood T cell repertoires in COVID-19. Germline CDR1 and CDR2: LNHDA and SQIVND (reference sequence). V was cut by 7 bases and J by 5 bases, with 11 bases left in between. This CDR3 region has 13 residues. Sequenced by immunoSEQ multiplex PCR; TCRdb stores in-frame clones only, minus some. The data contain 250,000 to 300,000 clones, around 85% of them singletons. Sequencing was carried out using peripheral blood. The source of this sequence is a young woman with COVID-19, enrolled during active disease. The J gene is TRBJ1-4, the V gene TRBV19; D possibly corresponds to TRBD1 (5 bases). CDR3 nucleotides: TGTGCCAGTAATGATACAGGAAATGAAAAACTGTTTTTT. It yields the protein CASNDTGNEKLFF.